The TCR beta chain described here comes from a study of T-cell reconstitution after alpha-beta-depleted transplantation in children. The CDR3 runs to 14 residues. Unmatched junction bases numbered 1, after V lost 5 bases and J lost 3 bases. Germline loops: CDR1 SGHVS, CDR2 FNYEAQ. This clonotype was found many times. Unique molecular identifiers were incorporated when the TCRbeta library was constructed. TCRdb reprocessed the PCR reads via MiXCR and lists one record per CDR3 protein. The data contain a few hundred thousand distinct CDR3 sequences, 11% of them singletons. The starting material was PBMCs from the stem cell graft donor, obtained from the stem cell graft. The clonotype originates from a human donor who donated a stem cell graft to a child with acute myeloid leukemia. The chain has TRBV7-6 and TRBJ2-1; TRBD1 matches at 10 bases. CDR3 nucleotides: TGTGCCAGCAGCCGGGACAGGGGCTACAATGAGCAGTTCTTC. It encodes CASSRDRGYNEQFF.